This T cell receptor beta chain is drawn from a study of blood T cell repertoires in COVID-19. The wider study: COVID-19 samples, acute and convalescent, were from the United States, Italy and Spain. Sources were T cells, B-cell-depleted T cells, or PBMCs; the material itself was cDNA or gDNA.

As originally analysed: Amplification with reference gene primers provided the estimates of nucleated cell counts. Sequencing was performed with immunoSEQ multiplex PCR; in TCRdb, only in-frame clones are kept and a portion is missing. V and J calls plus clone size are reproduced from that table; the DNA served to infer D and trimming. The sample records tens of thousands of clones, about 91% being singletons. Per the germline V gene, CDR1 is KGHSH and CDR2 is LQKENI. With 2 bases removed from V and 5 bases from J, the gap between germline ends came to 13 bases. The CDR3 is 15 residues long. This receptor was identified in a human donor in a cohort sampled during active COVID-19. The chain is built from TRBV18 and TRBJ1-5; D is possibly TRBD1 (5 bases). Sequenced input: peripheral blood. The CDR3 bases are TGTGCCAGCTCACCAAACTTAGGGGTCGATCAGCCCCAGCATTTT. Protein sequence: CASSPNLGVDQPQHF.